The 18 T cell receptor beta chains below were found in one sample sequenced in a study of shared clonotypes between healthy human individuals. TCRdb's copy holds only in-frame clones and misses some; the assay was immunoSEQ multiplex PCR. The repertoire consists of about 510,000 clones, with about 75% occurring once and the leading ten covering approximately 12%. Input material: PBMCs. The receptors derive from a woman between 40 and 50 years old in good health. Some clones in this sample may be carry-over from other donors' samples.

The gene calls are TRBV18 and TRBJ2-5; D is unresolved. Per the germline V gene, CDR1 is KGHSH and CDR2 is LQKENI. The CDR3 length is 11 residues. V shed 2 bases and J shed 5 bases, with 3 bases lying between them. The CDR3 bases are TGTGCCAGCTCACCATTGGAGACCCAGTACTTC. Translating gives CASSPLETQYF.

The chain combines TRBV9 with TRBJ2-1, with D tentatively TRBD2 (5 bases). V was shortened by 0 bases and J by 6 bases, with 13 bases between the two germline ends. Germline-derived CDR1 and CDR2 are SGDLS and YYNGEE. The CDR3 contains 15 residues. The chain's CDR3 is CASSVVQAGRNEQFF. CDR3 bases: TGTGCCAGCAGCGTAGTGCAGGCGGGTCGCAATGAGCAGTTCTTC. Combining the CDR3 with reference TRBV9 and TRBJ2-1 gives the whole variable domain DSGVTQTPKHLITATGQRVTLRCSPRSGDLSVYWYQQSLDQGLQFLIQYYNGEERAKGNILERFSAQQFPDLHSELNLSSLELGDSALYFCASSVVQAGRNEQFFGPGTRLTVL.

This sequence joins TRBV5-1 and TRBJ2-1; D is unresolved. Per germline, CDR1 SGHRS and CDR2 YFSETQ. The CDR3 is made up of 12 amino acids. V lost 3 bases, J lost 10 bases, and 11 bases lay in between. In DNA, the CDR3 is TGCGCCAGCAGCTCTGACTTCGACGAGCAGTTCTTC. It yields the protein CASSSDFDEQFF.

This chain links TRBV5-4 with TRBJ2-3; D uncertain. V lost 2 bases and J lost 0, with 13 bases in between. The CDR3 runs to 16 residues. Germline V gene lookup returns CDR1 SGHNT and CDR2 YYREEE (reference sequence). CDR3 nucleotides: TGTGCCAGCAGCTTTAGGGTCACACCTAGCACAGATACGCAGTATTTT. It encodes CASSFRVTPSTDTQYF. Full variable domain (rest looked up from reference TRBV5-4 and TRBJ2-3): ETGVTQSPTHLIKTRGQQVTLRCSSQSGHNTVSWYQQALGQGPQFIFQYYREEENGRGNFPPRFSGLQFPNYSSELNVNALELDDSALYLCASSFRVTPSTDTQYFGPGTRLTVL.

The chain joins TRBV7-2 to TRBJ1-3; no clear D. Germline CDR1 SGHTA, CDR2 FQGNSA. The ends were cut back, 1 base at V and 0 bases at J, with 10 bases in the middle. The CDR3 covers 16 residues. CDR3 region: CASSLGGVFSGNTIYF. The CDR3 DNA sequence: TGTGCCAGCAGCTTAGGCGGGGTCTTCTCTGGAAACACCATATATTTT.

The gene calls are TRBV19 and TRBJ2-3; D possibly corresponds to TRBD2 (5 bases). V lost 4 bases and J lost 4, with 15 bases in between. Germline-derived CDR1 and CDR2 are LNHDA and SQIVND (reference sequence). CDR3 length equals 15 residues. The CDR3 sequence: CASSTLSFGADTQYF. DNA of the CDR3: TGTGCCAGTAGTACCCTCTCGTTCGGGGCAGATACGCAGTATTTT.

The count of this clone is one. The sample contains more than one DNA sequence encoding this CDR3. The CDR3 DNA follows: TGTGCCAGCAGCTTAGGCAGGGGGACCTACGAGCAGTACTTC. Translation: CASSLGRGTYEQYF. This chain joins TRBV11-2 and TRBJ2-5; 7 nucleotides align to TRBD1. The closer fit of TRBJ2-7 to the DNA end suggests the J call may be wrong. This CDR3 contains 14 residues. Per germline, CDR1 SGHAT and CDR2 FQNNGV.

This chain connects TRBV15 to TRBJ2-7; D possibly corresponds to TRBD2 (6 bases). The CDR3 has 17 amino acids. CDR1 is LNHNV, CDR2 YYDKDF, per germline (reference sequence). V lost 0 bases, J lost 4 bases, and 19 bases lay in between. In DNA, the CDR3 is TGTGCCACCAGCAGAGATCGGGCTCAGGGAGGTGGATACGAGCAGTACTTC. It is translated as CATSRDRAQGGGYEQYF.

J is TRBJ1-2 and V is TRBV6-5; D is unresolved. CDR1 is MNHEY and CDR2 is SVGAGI in the germline V gene. The CDR3 has 11 amino acids. V shed 7 bases and J shed 8 bases, with 11 bases lying between them. The chain's CDR3 is CASNGVEGYTF. DNA for the CDR3: TGTGCCAGCAATGGGGTCGAGGGCTACACCTTC.

This chain joins TRBV11-2 and TRBJ2-7; no clear D. The CDR3 totals 15 residues. V lost 3 bases, J lost 2 bases, and 14 bases lay in between. The V gene's germline CDR1 is SGHAT and CDR2 FQNNGV. The DNA of the CDR3 is TGTGCCAGCAGCTTCCCCCGGCGTAGGGCCTACGAGCAGTACTTC. The encoded protein is CASSFPRRRAYEQYF.

This clone came up once. The rearrangement links TRBV5-4 to TRBJ2-5; 7 positions agree with TRBD2. The CDR3 totals 14 residues. Per the germline V gene, CDR1 is SGHNT and CDR2 is YYREEE (reference sequence). J was trimmed by 3 bases and V by 4 bases; bases with no gene match: 6. CDR3 sequence reads: CASSPGLVKETQYF. In nucleotides, the CDR3 is TGTGCCAGCAGCCCTGGACTAGTTAAAGAGACCCAGTACTTC.

This chain uses TRBV5-1 with TRBJ2-7; D not certain. The length of the CDR3 is 14 residues. Germline CDR1 is SGHRS and CDR2 is YFSETQ. Trimming removed 2 bases from V and 0 bases from J, with 9 bases in between. CDR3 DNA sequence: TGCGCCAGCAGCTTAACAGCAAGCTCCTACGAGCAGTACTTC. Translated, it gives CASSLTASSYEQYF.

The J gene is TRBJ1-2, the V gene TRBV28; 12 bases line up with TRBD1. The trim removed 5 bases at V and 12 bases at J, leaving 7 bases unmatched. This CDR3 has 13 residues. Germline loops: CDR1 MDHEN, CDR2 SYDVKM. The DNA of the CDR3 is TGTGCCAGCAGTGACAGCCGGGACAGGGGGCACACCTTC. Translating gives CASSDSRDRGHTF.

The chain carries TRBV11-1 and TRBJ1-5; D is unresolved. This CDR3 spans 15 amino acids. Germline V lookup: CDR1 SGHAT, CDR2 FQDESV (reference sequence). V was shortened by 1 base and J by 4 bases, with 11 bases between the two germline ends. The CDR3 coding sequence is TGTGCCAGCAGCTTAGAGCCCGGGGAGAATCAGCCCCAGCATTTT. It yields the protein CASSLEPGENQPQHF.

This chain uses TRBV7-2 with TRBJ2-1; D gene uncertain. Germline V gene data show CDR1 as SGHTA and CDR2 as FQGNSA. CDR3 size: 12 residues. V was trimmed by 4 bases and J by 9 bases, leaving 10 bases between them. This chain's CDR3 is CASSSLVGEQFF. In nucleotides, the CDR3 is TGTGCCAGCAGCTCCTTAGTGGGTGAGCAGTTCTTC.

This clone showed up just a few times. V and J are TRBV7-9 and TRBJ2-1, with 10 bases that match TRBD2. The CDR3 is 19 amino acids. The trim removed 5 bases at V and 2 bases at J, leaving 15 bases unmatched. Germline-derived CDR1 and CDR2 are SEHNR and FQNEAQ (reference sequence). The CDR3 here is CASSRIGGWGLATYNEQFF. CDR3 coding DNA: TGTGCCAGCAGCCGAATAGGGGGTTGGGGACTAGCGACCTACAATGAGCAGTTCTTC.

This chain uses TRBV14 with TRBJ2-7; 7 nucleotides match TRBD1. The CDR3 contains 18 residues. Trimming cost V 4 bases and J 3 bases; bases outside gene matches: 18. CDR1 is SGHDN and CDR2 is FVKESK in the germline V gene. The CDR3 loop reads CASSRAVTGKVGVYEQYF. As DNA, the CDR3 is TGTGCCAGCAGCCGGGCGGTGACAGGGAAGGTGGGGGTCTACGAGCAGTACTTC. Drawing the rest from reference TRBV14 and TRBJ2-7, the complete variable domain is EAGVTQFPSHSVIEKGQTVTLRCDPISGHDNLYWYRRVMGKEIKFLLHFVKESKQDESGMPNNRFLAERTGGTYSTLKVQPAELEDSGVYFCASSRAVTGKVGVYEQYFGPGTRLTVT.

The chain joins TRBV18 to TRBJ1-3, with 8 bases matching TRBD1. The CDR3 is made up of 16 amino acids. Germline V gives CDR1 KGHSH, CDR2 LQKENI. With V trimmed by 5 bases and J by 0 bases, 6 bases remained unmatched. This chain's CDR3 is CASSRGQENSGNTIYF. CDR3 bases: TGTGCCAGCTCAAGGGGACAGGAGAACTCTGGAAACACCATATATTTT. The variable domain in full, completed from reference TRBV18 and TRBJ1-3, reads NAGVMQNPRHLVRRRGQEARLRCSPMKGHSHVYWYRQLPEEGLKFMVYLQKENIIDESGMPKERFSAEFPKEGPSILRIQQVVRGDSAAYFCASSRGQENSGNTIYFGEGSWLTVV.